Below are 31 T cell receptor beta chains sequenced from a single sample in a study of OX40 agonist ivuxolimab in advanced cancers. The data were produced by immunoSEQ multiplex PCR, yet TCRdb's version contains in-frame clones alone and is incomplete. The sample lists around 58,000 clones, approximately 87% occurring once. The sample in question was CD4+ or CD8+ T cells sorted from blood, obtained in a trial of the OX40 agonist ivuxolimab. These receptors came from an adult with an advanced solid tumor such as melanoma, head and neck, liver or kidney cancer.

The chain carries TRBV14 and TRBJ1-6; 9 nucleotides align to TRBD1. The length of the CDR3 is 15 residues. The germline gives CDR1 SGHDN, CDR2 FVKESK. The trim removed 4 bases at V and 5 bases at J, leaving 3 bases unmatched. As DNA, the CDR3 is TGTGCCAGCAGCCTAGGACAGGGGAATAATTCACCCCTCCACTTT. This codes for CASSLGQGNNSPLHF.

This clone was detected a few times. The V gene is TRBV5-1, the J gene TRBJ1-1; D ambiguous. CDR3 size: 14 residues. Per germline, CDR1 SGHRS and CDR2 YFSETQ. V lost 0 bases and J 0 bases, leaving 6 bases between the germline ends. CDR3 residues: CASSLDNMNTEAFF. CDR3 nucleotide sequence: TGCGCCAGCAGCTTGGACAATATGAACACTGAAGCTTTCTTT.

The chain links TRBV4-2 to TRBJ2-3, with TRBD1 as a possible D gene (5 bases). This CDR3 has 15 amino acids. Germline V gene data show CDR1 as LGHNA and CDR2 as YNFKEQ. V was trimmed by 0 bases and J by 2 bases, leaving 9 bases between them. The CDR3 nucleotides read TGTGCCAGCAGCCAAGACAGGGCCACCACAGATACGCAGTATTTT. It is translated as CASSQDRATTDTQYF.

The gene calls are TRBV5-4 and TRBJ1-2; D call uncertain. CDR1 and CDR2 (germline): SGHNT, YYREEE (reference sequence). The CDR3 totals 16 residues. V was cut by 0 bases and J by 1 base, with 13 bases left in between. The CDR3 sequence is CASSLGSASLNYGYTF. DNA for the CDR3: TGTGCCAGCAGCTTGGGGTCTGCATCCCTTAACTATGGCTACACCTTC.

This clone has only one observation. The V and J genes are TRBV7-6 and TRBJ1-5, with 10 bases lining up with TRBD1. With V trimmed by 5 bases and J by 3 bases, 4 bases remained unmatched. This CDR3 contains 15 residues. Germline CDR1 reads SGHVS; CDR2 reads FNYEAQ. CDR3 protein: CASSRGTGVNQPQHF. In nucleotides, the CDR3 is TGTGCCAGCAGCCGGGGGACAGGGGTCAATCAGCCCCAGCATTTT. The full variable domain, with the rest looked up from reference TRBV7-6 and TRBJ1-5, is GAGVSQSPRYKVTKRGQDVALRCDPISGHVSLYWYRQALGQGPEFLTYFNYEAQQDKSGLPNDRFSAERPEGSISTLTIQRTEQRDSAMYRCASSRGTGVNQPQHFGDGTRLSIL.

V gene TRBV5-5 combines with J gene TRBJ1-1; D not certain. Germline CDR1 reads SGHKS; CDR2 reads YYEKEE (reference sequence). This CDR3 is built from 14 residues. The ends were cut back, 1 base at V and 4 bases at J, with 11 bases in the middle. The chain's CDR3 is CASSLPVSGTEAFF. In nucleotides, the CDR3 is TGTGCCAGCAGCTTGCCGGTTTCTGGCACTGAAGCTTTCTTT. Looking up the rest from reference TRBV5-5 and TRBJ1-1 gives the full variable domain: DAGVTQSPTHLIKTRGQQVTLRCSPISGHKSVSWYQQVLGQGPQFIFQYYEKEERGRGNFPDRFSARQFPNYSSELNVNALLLGDSALYLCASSLPVSGTEAFFGQGTRLTVV.

This clone has only one observation. The J gene is TRBJ1-5, the V gene TRBV6-1; 8 positions agree with TRBD1. Losses at the gene ends were 4 bases for V and 5 bases for J; bases not matched to a gene: 4. The germline V gene encodes CDR1 MNHNS and CDR2 SASEGT. This CDR3 comprises 14 residues. The CDR3 DNA follows: TGTGCCAGCAGTGGGCCAGGGGGCGATCAGCCCCAGCATTTT. Translating gives CASSGPGGDQPQHF.

The CDR3 reads CASSHGGGYEQYF. DNA of the CDR3: TGTGCCAGCAGCCATGGGGGGGGCTACGAGCAGTACTTC. The chain couples TRBV11-3 to TRBJ2-7; 7 bases are shared with TRBD2. The CDR3 is 13 residues long. After removal of 5 bases from V and 3 bases from J, the junction contained 4 bases not matched to a gene. CDR1 and CDR2 from the germline V gene are SGHNT and YENEEA.

The V gene is TRBV19, the J gene TRBJ1-5; the match to TRBD1 covers 8 bases. Germline CDR1 and CDR2: LNHDA and SQIVND (reference sequence). The CDR3 length is 15 residues. After removal of 5 bases from V and 2 bases from J, the junction contained 5 bases not matched to a gene. The CDR3 region is CASSPVDRGNQPQHF. The CDR3 nucleotides are TGTGCCAGTAGTCCCGTGGACAGGGGCAATCAGCCCCAGCATTTT.

CDR3 sequence reads: CASSPRAQANIQYF. The CDR3 coding sequence is TGTGCCAGCAGCCCTCGGGCGCAGGCAAACATTCAGTACTTC. J is TRBJ2-4 and V is TRBV9; D uncertain. Trimming took off 4 bases at V and 6 bases at J, with 14 bases between the two ends. The CDR3 contains 14 residues. From germline, CDR1 is SGDLS and CDR2 YYNGEE.

The chain is built from TRBV5-6 and TRBJ2-3, with 14 bases matching TRBD2. The ends lost 0 bases at V and 2 bases at J; junction bases unmatched: 5. Germline CDR1 is SGHDT and CDR2 is YYEEEE. The CDR3 sequence is 18 residues long. The CDR3 loop reads CASSLGTSGRHNTDTQYF. CDR3 nucleotide sequence: TGTGCCAGCAGCTTGGGGACTAGCGGGAGGCACAACACAGATACGCAGTATTTT.

This chain uses TRBV30 with TRBJ1-2; 9 nucleotides match TRBD1. V shed 3 bases, J shed 6 bases, and the junction held 11 bases outside the gene matches. Germline-derived CDR1 and CDR2 are GTSNPN and SVGIG (reference sequence). The CDR3 is 15 residues long. CDR3 bases: TGTGCCTGGAGGGCCGGGACAGGGAGGTATAATGGCTACACCTTC. Amino acids: CAWRAGTGRYNGYTF.

The chain carries TRBV5-1 and TRBJ2-6, with 8 bases identical to TRBD1. The V gene end was trimmed by 4 bases and the J gene end by 2 bases; junction bases not matched to a gene: 11. Germline V gives CDR1 SGHRS, CDR2 YFSETQ. This CDR3 contains 18 residues. The CDR3 loop reads CASSPYGQGATGANVLTF. The CDR3 nucleotides read TGCGCCAGCAGCCCCTATGGACAGGGAGCAACTGGGGCCAACGTCCTGACTTTC.

The chain recombines TRBV27 with TRBJ2-3; 11 bases fit TRBD2. The germline V gene has CDR1 MNHEY and CDR2 SMNVEV (reference sequence). With 2 bases clipped from V and 5 bases from J, the junction kept 6 bases outside the gene matches. CDR3 length: 16 amino acids. CDR3 sequence reads: CASSLGALAGVDTQYF. CDR3 DNA sequence: TGTGCCAGCAGTTTAGGCGCACTAGCGGGAGTAGATACGCAGTATTTT.

A single count supports this clone. The chain uses TRBV5-4 and TRBJ2-7, with D possibly TRBD2 on 6 matching bases. This CDR3 has 15 residues. V dropped 4 bases and J dropped 0 bases, with 14 bases sitting between them. Germline V lookup: CDR1 SGHNT, CDR2 YYREEE (reference sequence). CDR3 protein: CASSQRAVSSYEQYF. The CDR3 nucleotides read TGTGCCAGCAGCCAGCGGGCAGTTAGCTCCTACGAGCAGTACTTC.

This clone was recorded only once. This chain joins TRBV18 and TRBJ1-3, with TRBD1 matching 7 bases. V lost 4 bases, J lost 0 bases, and 3 bases stayed unmatched. The germline V gene has CDR1 KGHSH and CDR2 LQKENI. CDR3 size: 15 residues. For the CDR3, the DNA is TGTGCCAGCTCACGGGACAGTTCCTCTGGAAACACCATATATTTT. This gives the protein CASSRDSSSGNTIYF.

The chain uses TRBV19 and TRBJ1-3; D is unresolved. V was cut by 3 bases and J by 4 bases, with 19 bases left in between. Germline loops: CDR1 LNHDA, CDR2 SQIVND (reference sequence). CDR3 length: 17 amino acids. For the CDR3, the DNA is TGTGCCAGTAGTATCGCGGTGTGGGAACTTCTCGGAAACACCATATATTTT. Translation: CASSIAVWELLGNTIYF.

J is TRBJ2-2 and V is TRBV11-3; perhaps TRBD1 as D (6 bases). V was pared by 5 bases and J by 4 bases, with 14 bases between. The CDR3 consists of 15 residues. Germline V gene lookup returns CDR1 SGHNT and CDR2 YENEEA. CDR3 DNA: TGTGCCAGCAGCCTCCCTTCAGGGGTCACCGGGGAGCTGTTTTTT. This sequence encodes CASSLPSGVTGELFF.

The chain uses TRBV18 and TRBJ2-7; D may correspond to TRBD1 or TRBD2 (5 bases each). Germline V gene data show CDR1 as KGHSH and CDR2 as LQKENI. Trimming shortened V by 2 bases and J by 6 bases, and 14 bases separated the two germline ends. The CDR3 totals 14 residues. The CDR3 loop reads CASSPDHRSGEQYF. The CDR3 bases are TGTGCCAGCTCACCAGACCACAGGAGCGGCGAGCAGTACTTC.

The V call is TRBV5-5, the J call TRBJ1-6; D not certain. This CDR3 region has 14 residues. Germline-derived CDR1 and CDR2 are SGHKS and YYEKEE (reference sequence). The V end lost 3 bases, the J end lost 9 bases, and 13 bases lay between the germline ends. The CDR3 reads CASSSPERASPLHF. CDR3 DNA sequence: TGTGCCAGCAGCTCGCCGGAGAGGGCTTCACCCCTCCACTTT.

This sequence joins TRBV28 and TRBJ2-7; D remains ambiguous. The V end lost 4 bases, the J end lost 4 bases, and 5 bases lay between the germline ends. CDR3 length equals 11 residues. Germline V gene lookup returns CDR1 MDHEN and CDR2 SYDVKM. The CDR3 protein is CASSSWYEQYF. CDR3 sequence (DNA): TGTGCCAGCAGTTCCTGGTACGAGCAGTACTTC.

This clone was recorded only once. The chain carries TRBV7-2 and TRBJ2-1, with 10 nucleotides matching TRBD2. Germline V gene sequence: CDR1 SGHTA, CDR2 FQGNSA. This CDR3 contains 15 residues. The V gene end was trimmed by 7 bases and the J gene end by 3 bases; junction bases not matched to a gene: 6. The chain's CDR3 is CASTARLAGYNEQFF. In nucleotides, the CDR3 is TGTGCCAGCACCGCCCGACTAGCGGGCTACAATGAGCAGTTCTTC.

The CDR3 protein is CAISGDSRDRAEEKLFF. The CDR3 DNA follows: TGTGCCATCAGTGGGGACTCGAGGGACAGGGCGGAGGAAAAACTGTTTTTT. J is TRBJ1-4 and V is TRBV10-3; 9 bases are a match to TRBD1. CDR1 is ENHRY, CDR2 SYGVKD, per germline. The CDR3 consists of 17 residues. V lost 4 bases to trimming and J lost 8 bases; unmatched junction nucleotides: 14.

The rearrangement joins TRBV19 to TRBJ1-5, with a tentative D call TRBD1 (6 bases). This CDR3 region has 14 residues. V lost 7 bases and J lost 7, with 17 bases in between. Germline V gene data show CDR1 as LNHDA and CDR2 as SQIVND (reference sequence). CDR3 sequence: CASKEAGERQPQHF. DNA for the CDR3: TGTGCCAGTAAGGAGGCAGGGGAGAGACAGCCCCAGCATTTT.

This clone turned up a few times. The V gene is TRBV13, the J gene TRBJ2-5; TRBD2 agrees at 8 bases. The germline V gene encodes CDR1 PRHDT and CDR2 FYEKMQ (reference sequence). V was clipped by 1 base and J by 5 bases; unmatched bases: 21. The CDR3 sequence is 20 residues long. CDR3 amino acids: CASSLADWGSGNGSEETQYF. The CDR3 region has the DNA TGTGCCAGCAGCTTAGCTGACTGGGGTAGCGGGAACGGGAGTGAGGAGACCCAGTACTTC.

The V call is TRBV30, the J call TRBJ2-7, with D unresolved. The V gene's germline CDR1 is GTSNPN and CDR2 SVGIG (reference sequence). This CDR3 has 11 amino acids. V shed 1 base and J shed 7 bases, with 8 bases lying between them. CDR3 sequence reads: CAWSGGREQYF. The CDR3 nucleotides read TGTGCCTGGAGTGGTGGAAGAGAGCAGTACTTC.

The genes are TRBV5-1 and TRBJ2-7; the D gene is possibly TRBD1 (5 bases). The CDR3 has 12 amino acids. Germline V CDR1 and CDR2: SGHRS, YFSETQ. Trimming took 4 bases from V and 3 from J, leaving 8 bases between them. CDR3 in amino acids: CASSKDNYEQYF. The DNA for the CDR3 is TGCGCCAGCAGCAAGGACAACTACGAGCAGTACTTC.

The chain is built from TRBV5-6 and TRBJ2-7, with D tentatively TRBD1 (6 bases). Germline V gene lookup returns CDR1 SGHDT and CDR2 YYEEEE. Trimming pared 0 bases from V and 3 bases from J, leaving 13 bases between. The CDR3 sequence is 15 residues long. CDR3 sequence: CASSLETGISYEQYF. The CDR3 DNA reads TGTGCCAGCAGCTTGGAAACAGGGATCAGCTACGAGCAGTACTTC.

The rearrangement uses TRBV2 and TRBJ1-4, with a tentative D call TRBD1 (6 bases). The germline V and J ends were trimmed by 8 bases and 0 bases, with 10 bases remaining between them. Germline V gene lookup returns CDR1 SNHLY and CDR2 FYNNEI. This CDR3 is built from 14 residues. The CDR3 DNA is TGTGCCAGCGTCAGGGACACAACTAATGAAAAACTGTTTTTT. Translated: CASVRDTTNEKLFF.

This chain links TRBV28 with TRBJ2-1; tentative D call: TRBD1 (5 bases). The CDR3 length is 14 residues. The germline V and J ends were trimmed by 5 bases and 1 base, with 9 bases remaining between them. CDR1 is MDHEN and CDR2 is SYDVKM in the germline V gene. CDR3 DNA sequence: TGTGCCAGCAGTGACGACAGTTCCTACAATGAGCAGTTCTTC. This translates into CASSDDSSYNEQFF.

Only a few counts were recorded for this clone. The chain employs TRBV7-2 and TRBJ1-1; no firm D call. The germline V gene has CDR1 SGHTA and CDR2 FQGNSA. The CDR3 loop spans 11 amino acids. Trimming cost V 7 bases and J 6 bases, with 9 bases left between them. CDR3 DNA sequence: TGTGCCAGCACCCAAGCGGCTGAAGCTTTCTTT. Translated: CASTQAAEAFF.